This T cell receptor beta chain was captured in a study of CD8 T cells in Susac syndrome. Points from the study as a whole: The CD4+ T cell repertoires of Susac syndrome were found to show no clonal expansion.

Notes on this clonotype: The antigen remains undetermined.

Germline V gives CDR1 MGHRA, CDR2 YSYEKL. V was pared by 0 bases and J by 5 bases, with 7 bases between. This CDR3 spans 14 amino acids. Roughly 0.5 to 1 ug RNA was reverse transcribed with random hexamers. TCRdb processed the immunoSEQ multiplex PCR reads anew with MiXCR; each CDR3 protein has one entry. The sample lists about 200,000 distinct CDR3 sequences, roughly 90% seen once, with around 0.079% in the top ten. The J gene is TRBJ2-2, the V gene TRBV4-1; a possible D gene is TRBD1 (6 bases). Sequencing was performed on CD4+ T cells from PBMCs. The clonotype comes from a human donor with Susac syndrome. CDR3 in amino acids: CASSQEQGTGELFF. In nucleotides, the CDR3 is TGCGCCAGCAGCCAAGAACAGGGAACCGGGGAGCTGTTTTTT.